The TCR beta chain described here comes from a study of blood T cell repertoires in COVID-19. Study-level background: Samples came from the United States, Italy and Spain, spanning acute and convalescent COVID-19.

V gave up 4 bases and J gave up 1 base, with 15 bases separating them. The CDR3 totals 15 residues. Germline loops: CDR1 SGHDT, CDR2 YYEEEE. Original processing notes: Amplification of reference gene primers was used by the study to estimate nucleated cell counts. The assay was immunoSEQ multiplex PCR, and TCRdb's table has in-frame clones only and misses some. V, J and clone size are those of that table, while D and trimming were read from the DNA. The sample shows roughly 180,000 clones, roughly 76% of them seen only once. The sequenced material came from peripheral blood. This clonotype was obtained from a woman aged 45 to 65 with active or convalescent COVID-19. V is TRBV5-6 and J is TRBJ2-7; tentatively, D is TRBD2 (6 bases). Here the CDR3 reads CASSLPGGGSYEQYF. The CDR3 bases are TGTGCCAGCAGCCTGCCGGGCGGAGGGTCCTACGAGCAGTACTTC.